Listed here are 4 T cell receptor beta chains from one sample, sequenced in a study of blood T cell repertoires in COVID-19. The assay was immunoSEQ multiplex PCR, and TCRdb's table has in-frame clones only and misses some. The table shows some 270,000 clones, with under 90% occurring only once. Material for sequencing was PBMCs or T cells enriched from blood (not recorded which). Source of these receptors: a woman in her fifties or sixties who had recovered from COVID-19.

The chain is built from TRBV7-9 and TRBJ1-5; 9 positions agree with TRBD1. V lost 4 bases and J lost 4; bases outside the gene matches: 8. Germline lookup yields CDR1 SEHNR and CDR2 FQNEAQ (reference sequence). The CDR3 loop spans 16 amino acids. CDR3 protein: CASSWGSTGGNQPQHF. CDR3 bases: TGTGCCAGCAGCTGGGGATCGACAGGGGGGAATCAGCCCCAGCATTTT.

This clone was observed a single time. The chain is built from TRBV7-6 and TRBJ1-3, with 9 bases identical to TRBD1. This CDR3 region has 15 residues. With V trimmed by 5 bases and J by 2 bases, 4 bases remained unmatched. Germline V CDR1 and CDR2: SGHVS, FNYEAQ. The CDR3: CASSRQGVTGNTIYF. CDR3 nucleotide sequence: TGTGCCAGCAGCCGACAGGGGGTAACTGGAAACACCATATATTTT.

This chain joins TRBV24-1 and TRBJ2-2; D possibly corresponds to TRBD1 (5 bases). The CDR3 contains 15 residues. Germline V CDR1 and CDR2: KGHDR, SFDVKD. V lost 0 bases, J lost 3 bases, and 7 bases lay in between. The CDR3 DNA is TGTGCCACCAGTGATTTGGGCAGGGACACCGGGGAGCTGTTTTTT. Its translation is CATSDLGRDTGELFF.

The CDR3, as DNA: TGCAGCGTTGATCTAGCAGATAGCTCCTACGAGCAGTACTTC. Its protein product is CSVDLADSSYEQYF. V gene TRBV29-1 combines with J gene TRBJ2-7; a possible D gene is TRBD2 (5 bases). CDR3 length: 14 residues. V shed 3 bases and J shed 0 bases, with 12 bases lying between them. Germline V CDR1 and CDR2: SQVTM, ANQGSEA.